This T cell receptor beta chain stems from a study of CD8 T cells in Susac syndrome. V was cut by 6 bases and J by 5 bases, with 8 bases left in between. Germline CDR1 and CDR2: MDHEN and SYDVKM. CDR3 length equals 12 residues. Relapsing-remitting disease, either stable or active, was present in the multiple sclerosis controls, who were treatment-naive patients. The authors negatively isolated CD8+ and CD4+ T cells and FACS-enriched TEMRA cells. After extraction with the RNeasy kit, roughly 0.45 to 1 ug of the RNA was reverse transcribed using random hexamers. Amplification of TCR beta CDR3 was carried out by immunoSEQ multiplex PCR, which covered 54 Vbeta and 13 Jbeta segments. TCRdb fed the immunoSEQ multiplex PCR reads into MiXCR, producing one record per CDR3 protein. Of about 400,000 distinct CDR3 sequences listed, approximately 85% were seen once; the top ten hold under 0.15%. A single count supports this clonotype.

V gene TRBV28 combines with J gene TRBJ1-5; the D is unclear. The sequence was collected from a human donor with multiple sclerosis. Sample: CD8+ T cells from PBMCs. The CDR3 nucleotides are TGTGCCAGCAGCCCTAAGTATCAGCCCCAGCATTTT. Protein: CASSPKYQPQHF.